The present entry profiles one T cell receptor (beta chain) with its context. TCRdb re-derived calls from the 5' RACE reads in MiXCR, one entry per CDR3 protein. Counted here are approximately 250,000 distinct CDR3 sequences, roughly 6.8% occurring once; the ten biggest clones make up approximately 1.1%. J lost 4 bases, V lost 2 bases, and 8 bases had no gene match. The CDR3 spans 16 residues. Germline-derived CDR1 and CDR2 are LGHNA and YNFKEQ. This sample was taken from a study of T cells after yellow fever vaccination. The source material was CD4+ T cells sorted from PBMCs, sampled on the day of the yellow fever booster vaccination. The J gene is TRBJ2-5, the V gene TRBV4-2, with 9 bases that match TRBD1. This receptor was obtained from a man aged 25 to 40 who received the YFV17D yellow fever vaccine. CDR3 protein: CASSQRIGTGLETQYF. The CDR3 region has the DNA TGTGCCAGCAGCCAAAGGATAGGGACAGGGTTAGAGACCCAGTACTTC.